This T cell receptor beta chain was observed in a study of molecular identifiers for immune sequencing clone quantification (dated by TCRdb to the late 2010s). Context from the whole study: For a replicate experiment, RNA from roughly 20,000 or 100,000 naive CD8 T cells was divided into five aliquots, and four of the five aliquots were sequenced. The study was a methods study using CD8 T cells to benchmark molecular-identifier clustering-based TCR repertoire sequencing (MIDCIRS) and TCR RNA copy counting. Paper-wide results and their limitations: Spiked-in Jurkat TCR RNA equivalent to a single cell was reported to be detectable even among approximately 1 million naive CD8 T cells. The naive libraries included spiked-in Jurkat TCR RNA (more than nine copies' worth), and this Jurkat TCR RNA is not part of the donor repertoire. In CMV-specific effector cells, clones with more than 20 RNA copies contained over 99% of molecules, whereas in naive cells such clones contained under 1% of molecules. When barcode sub-clustering was not used, chimeric consensus sequences inflated TCR diversity, with chimeras reaching as high as 47%. Modeling estimated around 3 recovered TCR RNA copies per cell, compared with about 10 by digital PCR, which implies 30% to 35% capture efficiency. The sizes of highly expanded clones could end up underestimated when identical TCR molecules share a barcode.

Libraries of naive CD8 T cells were generated from about 19,000 to 1,100,000 sorted cells, with 10%, 30% or 50% of the purified RNA used. On a BD FACSAria II, naive CD8 T cells were FACS-sorted as CD8+CD4-CCR7+CD45RA+ and collected into RLT Plus buffer. Detection sensitivity was tested by spiking Jurkat RNA equal to about eleven TCR copies' worth into samples containing roughly 19,000-1,000,000 naive CD8 T cells. CD8 T cells were enriched with RosetteSep CD8+ T Cell Enrichment Cocktail and Ficoll-Paque, followed by ACK red cell lysis. This clonotype was detected many times. The antigen this receptor binds is unknown. Base qualities are not recorded, but no much larger clone differs from it by a single base. Library generation was performed with PCR. The instrument given in TCRdb is Illumina HiSeq 4000. Bulk TCR libraries were prepared as previously described, using TCR primers listed in Table S5. The Qiagen AllPrep DNA/RNA kit was used to purify total RNA. Reads from multiple sequencing runs of the same library were pooled before analysis. The authors' analysis ran thus. Reads were retained only if the reads had an exact TCR constant sequence, and the retained reads were trimmed to 150 nt and grouped according to their 12-nt molecular barcodes. Within each barcode group, reads were sub-clustered at a 15% Levenshtein threshold, and quality-weighted consensus sequences were built per RNA molecule. Non-functional sequences were discarded, and so were lower-count sequences lying one edit away from another sequence. Based on fitting two negative binomial distributions, any barcode sub-cluster with under 20% of the maximum read count was discarded. TCRdb passed the public sequencing reads through fastp at Q25 and MiXCR, retaining productive beta sequences. Merged by CDR3 protein, the rows form single entries marked with the most common genes and DNA. The authors' filters were not applied to this entry. For this sample the table gives about 640,000 distinct CDR3 sequences, of which 20% were detected only once. The ten largest clones capture approximately 0.9% of the sample.

This TCR came from a human donor in good health. Some libraries in this study had Jurkat cell RNA spiked in. Material: naive CD8+ T cells from blood, with Jurkat cell RNA spiked in. The cell subset or site label corresponds to: FACS-sorted CD8+CD4-CCR7+CD45RA+ naive T cells.

CDR3 protein: CSAPGQGAVGEKLFF. Here is the DNA: TGCAGTGCTCCGGGACAGGGGGCCGTGGGGGAAAAACTGTTTTTT. The rearrangement joined TRBV20-1 to TRBJ1-4, with 12 bases matching TRBD1. The CDR3, from cysteine to phenylalanine, totals 15 residues. Of all the DNA, just the CDR3 is kept, 45 bases in frame from base 1. From a lookup of the germline V gene (reference sequence), CDR1 and CDR2 are DFQATT and SNEGSKA. Germline trimming amounts to 5 bases on V and 8 bases on J, with 9 as the count of junction bases outside the gene matches.